This TCR beta chain is drawn from a study of blood T cell repertoires in COVID-19. The authors' processing: Counts of nucleated cells, estimated from reference gene primer amplification, were obtained. TCRdb's table, derived via immunoSEQ multiplex PCR, lists solely in-frame clones and lacks some. V, J and clone size derive from that table, while D and trimming were established from the DNA sequence. The sample holds approximately 90,000 clones, roughly 80% seen once. The CDR3 covers 15 residues. Germline assignment: CDR1 SGHVS and CDR2 FQNEAQ. The trim removed 5 bases at V and 6 bases at J, leaving 7 bases unmatched.

Sample: peripheral blood. The TCR was taken from an elderly man with active or convalescent COVID-19. The chain couples TRBV7-8 to TRBJ2-7; 13 bases align to TRBD2. CDR3 sequence reads: CASSLSGLAGIEQYF. The CDR3 DNA sequence: TGTGCCAGCAGCCTATCGGGACTAGCGGGAATCGAGCAGTACTTC.